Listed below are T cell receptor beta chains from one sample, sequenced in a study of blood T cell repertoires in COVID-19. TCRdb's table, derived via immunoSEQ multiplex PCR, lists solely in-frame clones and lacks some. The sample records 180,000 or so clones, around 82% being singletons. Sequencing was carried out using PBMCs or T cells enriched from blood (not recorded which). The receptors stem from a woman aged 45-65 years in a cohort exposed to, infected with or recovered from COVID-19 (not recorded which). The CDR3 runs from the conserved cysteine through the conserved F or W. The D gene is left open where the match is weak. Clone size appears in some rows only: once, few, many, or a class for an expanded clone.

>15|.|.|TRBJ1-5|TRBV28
TGTGCCAGCAGAGAATTCAGTTATAGCAATCAGCCCCAGCATTTT
CASREFSYSNQPQHF
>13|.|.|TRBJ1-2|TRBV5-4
TGTGCCAGCAGCTTGTTACAGGACTATGGCTACACCTTC
CASSLLQDYGYTF
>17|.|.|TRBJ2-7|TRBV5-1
TGCGCCAGCAGCCCCCTCCCCGGAACAGGCTCGGCCTACGAGCAGTACTTC
CASSPLPGTGSAYEQYF
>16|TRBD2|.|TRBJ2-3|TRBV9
TGTGCCAGCAGCCCTCCGGGACTAGCGGGAGCAGATACGCAGTATTTT
CASSPPGLAGADTQYF
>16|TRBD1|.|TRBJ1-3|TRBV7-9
TGTGCCAGCAGCTGGGACAGGTCGGGCCCTGGAAACACCATATATTTT
CASSWDRSGPGNTIYF
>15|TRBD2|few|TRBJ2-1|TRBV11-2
TGTGCCAGCAGCTTAGTACTAGCGAACCACAATGAGCAGTTCTTC
CASSLVLANHNEQFF
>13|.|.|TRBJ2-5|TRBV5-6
TGTGCCAGCAGCCACGCCTCGGGAGAGACCCAGTACTTC
CASSHASGETQYF
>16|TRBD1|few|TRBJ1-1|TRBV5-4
TGTGCCAGCAGCTCCTCAACAGGGGTTGGGAACACTGAAGCTTTCTTT
CASSSSTGVGNTEAFF
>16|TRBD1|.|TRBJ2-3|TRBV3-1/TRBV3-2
TGTGCCAGCAGCCAAGACCAACAGGGGAGCACAGATACGCAGTATTTT
CASSQDQQGSTDTQYF
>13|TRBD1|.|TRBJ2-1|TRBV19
TGTGCCAGTAGGGACAGGGGGCAAAATGAGCAGTTCTTC
CASRDRGQNEQFF
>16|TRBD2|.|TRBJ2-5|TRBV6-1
TGTGCCAGCAGTGAGGGACTAGCGGGAGGTTTCGAGACCCAGTACTTC
CASSEGLAGGFETQYF
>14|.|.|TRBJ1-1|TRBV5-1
TGCGCCAGCAGCTTGGCTGGGGGGGGCACTGAAGCTTTCTTT
CASSLAGGGTEAFF
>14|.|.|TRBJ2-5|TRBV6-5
TGTGCCAGCAGTTACCGGGGAACCCAAGAGACCCAGTACTTC
CASSYRGTQETQYF
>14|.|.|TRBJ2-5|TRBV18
TGTGCCAGCTCACCAGGCGACACGAAAGAGACCCAGTACTTC
CASSPGDTKETQYF
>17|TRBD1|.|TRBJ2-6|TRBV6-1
TGTGCCAGCAGTGAGCGCGGACAGGGTGGTGGGGCCAACGTCCTGACTTTC
CASSERGQGGGANVLTF
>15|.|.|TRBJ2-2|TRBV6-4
TGTGCCAGCAGTGCAAATAGCCTGAACACCGGGGAGCTGTTTTTT
CASSANSLNTGELFF
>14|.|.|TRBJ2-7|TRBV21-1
TGTGCCAGCAGCAACCGGACAGCACCCTACGAGCAGTACTTC
CASSNRTAPYEQYF
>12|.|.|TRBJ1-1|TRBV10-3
TGTGCCATCGGTTCTATGAACACTGAAGCTTTCTTT
CAIGSMNTEAFF
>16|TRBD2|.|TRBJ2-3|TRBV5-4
TGTGCCAGCAGCTTGGGTGCTAGCGGAAGCACAGATACGCAGTATTTT
CASSLGASGSTDTQYF
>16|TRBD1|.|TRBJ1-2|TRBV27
TGTGCCAGCAGTTCCAGTCCCGGGACAGGAAACTATGGCTACACCTTC
CASSSSPGTGNYGYTF
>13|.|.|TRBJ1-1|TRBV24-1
TGTGCCACCAGTGATGGAGGGGTTACTGAAGCTTTCTTT
CATSDGGVTEAFF
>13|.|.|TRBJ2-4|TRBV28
TGTGCCAGCAGTCCCCCTGACAGGAACATTCAGTACTTC
CASSPPDRNIQYF
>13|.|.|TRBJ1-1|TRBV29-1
TGCAGCGTTGAAGATGGGGACTGGCTGGAGGCTTTCTTT
CSVEDGDWLEAFF
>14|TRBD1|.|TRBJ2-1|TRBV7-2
TGTGCCAGCAGACCTGGGACAGATTACAATGAGCAGTTCTTC
CASRPGTDYNEQFF
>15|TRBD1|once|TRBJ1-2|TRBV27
TGTGCCAGCAGTCCCCGGGACAGGGGGCATCGGGGCTACACCTTC
CASSPRDRGHRGYTF
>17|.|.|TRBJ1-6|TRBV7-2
TGTGCCAGCAGCCCTCGGGAGGTGAGCTCCTATAATTCACCCCTCCACTTT
CASSPREVSSYNSPLHF
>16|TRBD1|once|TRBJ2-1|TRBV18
TGTGCCAGCTCACACTCAGACAGGGGCTCCTACAATGAGCAGTTCTTC
CASSHSDRGSYNEQFF
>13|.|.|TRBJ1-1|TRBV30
TGTGCCTGGAGTAGACAGTCGGACACTGAAGCTTTCTTT
CAWSRQSDTEAFF
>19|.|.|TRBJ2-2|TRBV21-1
TGTGCCAGCAGCAAAGTAGGTTTAGAGACAGGGGCGCACACCGGGGAACTGTTTTTT
CASSKVGLETGAHTGELFF
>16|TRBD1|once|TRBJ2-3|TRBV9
TGTGCCAGCAGCGTAGCTTTGGGACAGAACACAGATACGCAGTATTTT
CASSVALGQNTDTQYF
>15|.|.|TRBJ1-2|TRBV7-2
TGTGCCAGCAGCCGGGGTATGTTAGCTAACTATGGCTACACCTTC
CASSRGMLANYGYTF
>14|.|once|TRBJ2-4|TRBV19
TGTGCCAGTAGGATGACTGCAGGGATGAACATTCAGTACTTC
CASRMTAGMNIQYF
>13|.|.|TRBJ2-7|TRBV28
TGTGCCGCCGCCGGGACTCACTCCTACGAGCAGTACTTC
CAAAGTHSYEQYF
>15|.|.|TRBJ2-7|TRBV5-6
TGTGCCAGCAGCCAATCGGGACACCAAACCTACGAGCAGTACTTC
CASSQSGHQTYEQYF
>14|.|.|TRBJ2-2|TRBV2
TGTGCCAGCAGTTCCCACAGGAACACCGGGGAGCTGTTTTTT
CASSSHRNTGELFF
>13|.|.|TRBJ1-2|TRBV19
TGTGCCAGCAATAATGGAGGAATCTATGGCTACACCTTC
CASNNGGIYGYTF
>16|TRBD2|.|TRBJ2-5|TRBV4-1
TGCGCCAGCAGCATAGGACTAGCGGGAGATTTAGAGACCCAGTACTTC
CASSIGLAGDLETQYF
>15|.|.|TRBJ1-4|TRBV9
TGTGCCAGCAGCGCCGGACACGCAACTAATGAAAAACTGTTTTTT
CASSAGHATNEKLFF
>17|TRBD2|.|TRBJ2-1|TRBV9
TGTGCCAGCAGCCCAGGACTAGCGGTAAGCTCCTACAATGAGCAGTTCTTC
CASSPGLAVSSYNEQFF
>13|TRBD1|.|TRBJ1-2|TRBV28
TGTGCCACTGTGACAGGGGGCGTCTATGGCTACACCTTC
CATVTGGVYGYTF
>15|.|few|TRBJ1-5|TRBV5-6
TGTGCCAGCAGCTTCGGACAGATTAGCAATCAGCCCCAGCATTTT
CASSFGQISNQPQHF
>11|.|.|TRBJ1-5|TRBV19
TGTGCCAGTAGTGCTCCCGGGCCCCAGCATTTT
CASSAPGPQHF
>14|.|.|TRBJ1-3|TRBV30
TGTGCCTGGGTCCCGGACAGTTTTGGAAACACCATATATTTT
CAWVPDSFGNTIYF
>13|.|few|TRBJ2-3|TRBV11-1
TGTGCCAGCAGCCCTACTAGTGTCGGTACGCAGTATTTT
CASSPTSVGTQYF
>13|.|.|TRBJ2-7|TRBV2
TGTGCCAGCAGTGACAGGGGATATAGCGAGCAGTACTTC
CASSDRGYSEQYF
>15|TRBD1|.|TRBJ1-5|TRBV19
TGTGCCAGTAGTCAACAGGGGGCCTTCAATCAGCCCCAGCATTTT
CASSQQGAFNQPQHF
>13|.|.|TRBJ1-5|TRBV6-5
TGTGCCAGCACAGGAGGGGGCAATCAGCCCCAGCATTTT
CASTGGGNQPQHF